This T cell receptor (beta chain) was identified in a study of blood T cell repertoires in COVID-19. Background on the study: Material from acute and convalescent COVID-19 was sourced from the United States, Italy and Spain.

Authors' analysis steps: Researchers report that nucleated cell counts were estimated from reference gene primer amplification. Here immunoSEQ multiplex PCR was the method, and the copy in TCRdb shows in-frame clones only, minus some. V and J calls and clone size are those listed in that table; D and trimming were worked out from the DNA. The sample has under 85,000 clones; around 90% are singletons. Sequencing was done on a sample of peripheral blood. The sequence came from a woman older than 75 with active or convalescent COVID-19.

The CDR3 region is CASRTGTSGRGETQYF. Written as DNA, the CDR3 is TGTGCCAGCAGAACAGGGACTAGCGGGAGAGGAGAGACCCAGTACTTC. The V call is TRBV7-2, the J call TRBJ2-5, with 14 positions matching TRBD2. The CDR3 spans 16 residues. Trimming removed 6 bases from V and 4 bases from J; junction bases left unmatched: 7. Germline CDR1 SGHTA, CDR2 FQGNSA.